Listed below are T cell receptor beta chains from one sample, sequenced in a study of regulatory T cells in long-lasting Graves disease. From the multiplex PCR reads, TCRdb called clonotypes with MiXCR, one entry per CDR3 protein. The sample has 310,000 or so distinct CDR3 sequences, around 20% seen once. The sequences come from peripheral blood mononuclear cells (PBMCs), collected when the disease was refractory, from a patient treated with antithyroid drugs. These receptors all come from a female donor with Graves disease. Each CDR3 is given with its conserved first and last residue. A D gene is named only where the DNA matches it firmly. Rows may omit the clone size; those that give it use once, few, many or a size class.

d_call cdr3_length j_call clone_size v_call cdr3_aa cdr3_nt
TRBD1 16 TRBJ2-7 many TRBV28 CASSSAAGTGRWEQYF TGTGCCAGCAGCTCGGCGGCGGGGACAGGGCGTTGGGAGCAGTACTTC
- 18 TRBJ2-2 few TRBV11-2 CASSRTRWARANTGELFF TGTGCCAGCAGCCGAACTAGATGGGCCAGGGCAAACACCGGGGAGCTGTTTTTT
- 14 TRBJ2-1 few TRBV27 CASRQAREDNEQFF TGTGCCAGTAGACAGGCGAGAGAGGACAATGAGCAGTTCTTC
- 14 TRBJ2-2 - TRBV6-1 CAAGVQVNTGELFF TGTGCCGCCGGGGTCCAAGTTAACACCGGGGAGCTGTTTTTT
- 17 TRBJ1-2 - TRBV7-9 CASSLTGGGNPSYGYTF TGTGCCAGCAGCTTAACGGGGGGGGGCAATCCGAGCTATGGCTACACCTTC
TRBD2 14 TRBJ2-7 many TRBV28 CASLRASGGIEQYF TGTGCCAGCCTCAGAGCCAGCGGGGGTATCGAGCAGTACTTC
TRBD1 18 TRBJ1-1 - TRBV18 CASSPPVRQGTWNTEAFF TGTGCCAGCTCACCACCGGTTCGACAGGGGACATGGAACACTGAAGCTTTCTTT
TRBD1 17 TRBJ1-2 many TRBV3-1 CASSQDLGQGNNYGYTF TGTGCCAGCAGCCAAGACTTGGGACAGGGAAATAACTATGGCTACACCTTC
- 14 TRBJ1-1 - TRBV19 CASSIWGGNTEAFF TGTGCCAGTAGTATTTGGGGCGGAAACACTGAAGCTTTCTTT
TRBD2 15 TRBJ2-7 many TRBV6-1 CATGLAGGPSYEQYF TGTGCCACCGGACTAGCGGGAGGGCCGTCATACGAGCAGTACTTC
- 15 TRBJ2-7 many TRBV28 CASSSQTDISYEQYF TGTGCCAGCAGTTCCCAGACAGACATCTCCTACGAGCAGTACTTC
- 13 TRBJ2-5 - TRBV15 CATSRVERETQYF TGTGCCACCAGCAGAGTAGAGCGAGAGACCCAGTACTTC
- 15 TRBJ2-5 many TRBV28 CASSLGRQLQETQYF TGTGCCAGCAGTTTAGGAAGACAGCTCCAAGAGACCCAGTACTTC
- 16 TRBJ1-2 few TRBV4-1 CASSPGTTPGFGGYTF TGCGCCAGCAGCCCGGGCACAACGCCGGGGTTTGGAGGCTACACCTTC
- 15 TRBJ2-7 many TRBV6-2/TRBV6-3 CASSYSGESSYEQYF TGTGCCAGCAGTTACTCGGGCGAGAGCTCCTACGAGCAGTACTTC
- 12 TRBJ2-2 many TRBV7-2 CASSPGLGELFF TGTGCCAGCAGCCCAGGGCTGGGGGAGCTGTTTTTT
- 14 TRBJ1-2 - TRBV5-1 CASSLFDSSVGYTF TGCGCCAGCAGCTTGTTCGACTCTTCCGTCGGCTACACCTTC
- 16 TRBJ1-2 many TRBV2 CASITPTTGTDYGYTF TGTGCCAGCATCACCCCTACTACAGGGACGGACTATGGCTACACCTTC
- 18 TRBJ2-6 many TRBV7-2 CASSLDGSRYAGANVLTF TGTGCCAGCAGCTTGGACGGCAGTCGTTACGCTGGGGCCAACGTCCTGACTTTC
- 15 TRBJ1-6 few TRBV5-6 CASSLQFGGHSPLHF TGTGCCAGCAGCTTGCAGTTCGGAGGGCATTCACCCCTCCACTTT
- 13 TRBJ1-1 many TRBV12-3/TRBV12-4 CASRSLGGSVAFF TGTGCCAGCAGGTCCCTTGGGGGCTCGGTGGCTTTCTTT
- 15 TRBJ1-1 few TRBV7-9 CASSLAGTPNTEAFF TGTGCCAGCAGCTTAGCGGGGACACCAAACACTGAAGCTTTCTTT
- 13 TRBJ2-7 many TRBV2 CASSWTASYEQYF TGTGCCAGCAGTTGGACTGCCTCCTACGAGCAGTACTTC
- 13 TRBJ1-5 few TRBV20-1 CSARGPHRQPQHF TGCAGTGCTAGAGGTCCTCATAGACAGCCCCAGCATTTT
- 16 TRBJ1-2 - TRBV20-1 CSLLGPVGGAFYGYTF TGCAGTCTTTTGGGGCCCGTCGGGGGCGCCTTCTATGGCTACACCTTC